The 18 T cell receptor beta chains below come from one sample, sequenced in a study of identical twins (dated by TCRdb to the mid-2010s). The library was produced with 5' RACE. The data were produced on an Illumina HiSeq 2000. TCRdb reprocessed the public reads (quality trimming at Q25 with fastp, clone calling with MiXCR) and kept in-frame beta chains. Rows with a matching CDR3 protein are joined into one entry that keeps the most common DNA and genes. The sample table holds about 660,000 distinct CDR3 sequences, of which under 9% were seen once. The ten largest account for roughly 0.9% of the sample. A further study also used this sample, focusing on yellow fever vaccine responses in identical twins.

Sequenced material: PBMCs. All receptors come from a woman aged 18-29 years in good health.

The chain links TRBV5-1 to TRBJ2-1, with D unresolved. Trimming took 5 bases from V and 7 from J, leaving 19 bases between them. Germline CDR1 is SGHRS and CDR2 is YFSETQ. This CDR3 contains 15 residues. DNA of the CDR3: TGCGCCAGCAGGGCTTTTGTGAGTCCGGCGAATGAGCAGTTCTTC. Translating it yields CASRAFVSPANEQFF.

The V and J genes are TRBV7-2 and TRBJ2-3; D remains ambiguous. From germline, CDR1 is SGHTA and CDR2 FQGNSA. The CDR3 spans 14 residues. V lost 8 bases to trimming and J lost 0 bases, with 12 bases between them. For the CDR3, the DNA is TGTGCCAGCCTCGGCAGGCCGAGCACAGATACGCAGTATTTT. As protein: CASLGRPSTDTQYF.

V and J are TRBV7-9 and TRBJ1-4, with 8 bases identical to TRBD1. Germline CDR1 is SEHNR and CDR2 is FQNEAQ (reference sequence). V was pared by 3 bases and J by 4 bases, with 10 bases of the junction left unmatched. The CDR3 length is 17 residues. The CDR3 DNA is TGTGCCAGCAGCTTCGCACCAGGGGGCGGGGTTAATGAAAAACTGTTTTTT. Encoded protein: CASSFAPGGGVNEKLFF.

This clonotype was seen repeatedly, ten times or more. One end of the junction varies from germline; a read error may be responsible. The CDR3 sequence is CASSLTGAGELFF. CDR3 bases: TGCGCCAGCAGCTTGACAGGGGCCGGGGAGCTGTTTTTT. The gene calls are TRBV27 and TRBJ2-2; the match to TRBD1 covers 8 bases. CDR1 and CDR2 (germline): MNHEY, SMNVEV (reference sequence). The CDR3 loop spans 13 amino acids.

This clonotype appeared a few times. This chain connects TRBV7-2 to TRBJ2-5; 12 bases agree with TRBD2. This CDR3 spans 15 amino acids. Germline V lookup: CDR1 SGHTA, CDR2 FQGNSA. V was pared by 5 bases and J by 4 bases, with 5 bases of the junction left unmatched. The CDR3 region has the DNA TGTGCCAGCAGCCCGGAGGGACTAGCGGGAGAGACCCAGTACTTC. This encodes CASSPEGLAGETQYF.

With respect to this clonotype: A much larger clone differs from this one at a single base, so this may be a read error. The chain combines TRBV2 with TRBJ2-7; the D is unclear. V lost 6 bases, J lost 3 bases, and 9 bases lay in between. Per the germline V gene, CDR1 is SNHLY and CDR2 is FYNNEI. The CDR3 covers 12 residues. The DNA of the CDR3 is TGTGCCAGCAGGACATGGGGCTACGAGCAGTACTTC. Translating gives CASRTWGYEQYF. The full variable domain, rest sourced from reference TRBV2 and TRBJ2-7, is EPEVTQTPSHQVTQMGQEVILRCVPISNHLYFYWYRQILGQKVEFLVSFYNNEISEKSEIFDDQFSVERPDGSNFTLKIRSTKLEDSAMYFCASRTWGYEQYFGPGTRLTVT.

Many counts were recorded for this clonotype. The junction and the germline gene differ at one end; a read error may be behind it. This chain links TRBV9 with TRBJ1-1, with D unresolved. The CDR3 is 14 residues long. CDR1 is SGDLS, CDR2 YYNGEE, per germline. The CDR3 sequence: CASSVGDQRRDLIF. Written as DNA, the CDR3 is TGTGCCAGCAGCGTAGGAGACCAGCGACGGGATTTGATCTTT.

The V call is TRBV28, the J call TRBJ2-7; D is ambiguous. The CDR3 has 11 residues. Germline CDR1 reads MDHEN; CDR2 reads SYDVKM. Deletions cut 7 bases from V and 6 bases from J, with 10 bases between. The CDR3 protein is CASKADVEQYF. In DNA, the CDR3 is TGTGCCAGCAAGGCTGACGTCGAGCAGTACTTC.

CDR3 residues: CASSGGWGEETQYF. In nucleotides, the CDR3 is TGTGCCAGCAGCGGGGGCTGGGGAGAAGAGACCCAGTACTTC. The J gene is TRBJ2-5, the V gene TRBV9, with D perhaps being TRBD1 or TRBD2 (5 bases each). Trimming removed 3 bases at V and 3 bases at J, with 12 bases between. The CDR3 is 14 residues long. Germline-derived CDR1 and CDR2 are SGDLS and YYNGEE.

This clonotype was detected a few times. The chain employs TRBV4-2 and TRBJ1-1; TRBD1 matches at 7 bases. J was trimmed by 4 bases and V by 5 bases; bases with no gene match: 7. The CDR3 sequence is 14 residues long. CDR1 and CDR2 (germline): LGHNA, YNFKEQ. The CDR3 region is CASSAGGRTTEAFF. The CDR3 DNA reads as TGTGCCAGCAGCGCAGGGGGGAGGACCACTGAAGCTTTCTTT.

This clonotype was seen a few times. The CDR3 coding sequence is TGTGCCAGCCTCTGGACAGGGGGCCATGAGCAGTTCTTC. Its translation: CASLWTGGHEQFF. This chain joins TRBV11-2 and TRBJ2-1; TRBD1 matches 11 bases. The V segment lost 8 bases and the J segment 8 bases; nucleotides outside the gene matches: 5. CDR1 SGHAT and CDR2 FQNNGV come from the germline V gene. CDR3 size: 13 residues. The whole variable domain, remainder taken from reference TRBV11-2 and TRBJ2-1, is EAGVAQSPRYKIIEKRQSVAFWCNPISGHATLYWYQQILGQGPKLLIQFQNNGVVDDSQLPKDRFSAERLKGVDSTLKIQPAKLEDSAVYLCASLWTGGHEQFFGPGTRLTVL.

In its sample, this clonotype was seen a few times. The chain has TRBV28 and TRBJ2-7, with a tentative D call TRBD1 (6 bases). The V end lost 5 bases, the J end lost 4 bases, and 12 bases lay between the germline ends. Per the germline V gene, CDR1 is MDHEN and CDR2 is SYDVKM. The CDR3 sequence is 13 residues long. In DNA, the CDR3 is TGTGCCAGCAGTACAATGACAGGATACGAGCAGTACTTC. Residues: CASSTMTGYEQYF.

This clonotype has more than one count but fewer than ten. The chain joins TRBV29-1 to TRBJ2-1, with 7 nucleotides matching TRBD2. The germline V gene has CDR1 SQVTM and CDR2 ANQGSEA. Trimming took 3 bases from V and 1 from J; bases not matched to a gene: 3. The CDR3 sequence is 14 residues long. CDR3 sequence: CSVEREKSYNEQFF. DNA of the CDR3: TGCAGCGTTGAGCGGGAGAAGTCCTACAATGAGCAGTTCTTC.

This chain joins TRBV20-1 and TRBJ2-2; D is possibly TRBD1 (6 bases). The CDR3 has 15 amino acids. V shed 0 bases and J shed 6 bases, with 14 bases lying between them. Germline V gene sequence: CDR1 DFQATT, CDR2 SNEGSKA (reference sequence). CDR3 nucleotide sequence: TGCAGTGCTAGAGACCCAATCAGGGGAGCCGGGGAGCTGTTTTTT. This encodes CSARDPIRGAGELFF.

V and J are TRBV10-2 and TRBJ2-6; D possibly uses TRBD1 or TRBD2 (6 bases each). V was pared by 2 bases and J by 0 bases, with 8 bases between. CDR3 length equals 16 residues. Germline V CDR1 and CDR2: WSHSY, SAAADI. The CDR3 spells CASSETGASGANVLTF. The DNA of the CDR3 is TGCGCCAGCAGTGAGACGGGGGCCTCTGGGGCCAACGTCCTGACTTTC.

The J gene is TRBJ2-7, the V gene TRBV27; 8 bases fit TRBD1. There are 14 residues in the CDR3. Germline-derived CDR1 and CDR2 are MNHEY and SMNVEV (reference sequence). Trimming cost V 6 bases and J 3 bases; bases outside gene matches: 7. CDR3 protein: CASSMDRVNYEQYF. CDR3 nucleotide sequence: TGTGCCAGCAGCATGGACAGGGTAAACTACGAGCAGTACTTC.

This clonotype was seen many times. The chain recombines TRBV3-1 with TRBJ2-7; 9 bases map to TRBD1. This CDR3 region has 16 residues. The V gene end was trimmed by 1 base and the J gene end by 2 bases; junction bases not matched to a gene: 6. Per the germline V gene, CDR1 is LGHDT and CDR2 is YNNKEL (reference sequence). The DNA of the CDR3 is TGTGCCAGCAGCCAAGCCCGGACAGGGGACGCCTACGAGCAGTACTTC. Translating gives CASSQARTGDAYEQYF.

This clonotype was seen many times. The rearrangement links TRBV5-6 to TRBJ2-7, with TRBD2 identical over 14 bases. In germline, CDR1 is SGHDT, CDR2 YYEEEE. V trimming: 4 bases; J trimming: 4 bases; junction bases outside the gene matches: 4. The CDR3 is 15 residues long. CDR3 in DNA: TGTGCCAGCAGCATGGGGACTAGCGGGGGATACGAGCAGTACTTC. Translating it yields CASSMGTSGGYEQYF.